The sequence of this T cell receptor (beta chain) was determined in a study of PD-L1 blockade in urothelial cancer. This clone appeared a few times. Per the germline V gene, CDR1 is SGHNT and CDR2 is YYREEE (reference sequence). The CDR3 spans 16 residues. Losses at the gene ends were 1 base for V and 1 base for J; bases not matched to a gene: 3. TCRdb's table, derived via immunoSEQ multiplex PCR, lists solely in-frame clones and lacks some. Of about 74,000 clones in the sample, 84% were seen once. This chain links TRBV5-4 with TRBJ2-3, with 10 bases fitting TRBD2. The sequencing used PBMCs, collected around atezolizumab (anti-PD-L1) treatment. The receptor was isolated from a man in his sixties or seventies with urothelial cancer. In DNA form, the CDR3 reads TGTGCCAGCAGCTTGTGGACTAGCGGCCGCACAGATACGCAGTATTTT. Protein: CASSLWTSGRTDTQYF.